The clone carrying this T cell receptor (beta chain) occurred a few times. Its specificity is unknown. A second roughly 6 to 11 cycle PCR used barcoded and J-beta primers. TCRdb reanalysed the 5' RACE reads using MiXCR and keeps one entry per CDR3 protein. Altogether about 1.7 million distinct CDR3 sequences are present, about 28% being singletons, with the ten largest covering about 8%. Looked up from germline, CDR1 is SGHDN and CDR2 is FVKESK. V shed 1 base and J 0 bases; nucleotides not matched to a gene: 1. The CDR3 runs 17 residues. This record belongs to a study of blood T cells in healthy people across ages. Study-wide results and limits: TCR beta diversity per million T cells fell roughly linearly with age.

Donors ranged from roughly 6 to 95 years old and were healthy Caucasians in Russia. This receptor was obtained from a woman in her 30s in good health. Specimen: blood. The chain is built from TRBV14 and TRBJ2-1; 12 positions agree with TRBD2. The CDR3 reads CASSQGTSGNSYNEQFF. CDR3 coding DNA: TGTGCCAGCAGCCAAGGGACTAGCGGGAACTCCTACAATGAGCAGTTCTTC.